The rows below give T cell receptor beta chains drawn from one sample of a study of T cells expressing NK-cell markers. TCRdb re-called the 5' RACE reads and shows each CDR3 protein once, DNA omitted. Its clone listing holds some 16,000 distinct CDR3 sequences. Sequenced input: blood T cells: a sorted CD56 or NKG2C T cell subset, CD4+ or CD8+ T cells, or bulk PBMC T cells (not recorded which). The receptors come from a man aged 18-69 years in good health. The CDR3 runs from the conserved cysteine through the conserved F or W. Where a row states a size, it is once, few, many or the class of an expanded clone; other rows omit it.

clone size	V gene	J gene	CDR3 protein
-	TRBV5-1	TRBJ1-3	CASKEGDSGNTIYF
-	TRBV7-2	TRBJ1-2	CASSLAAPGGYTF
-	TRBV12-3/TRBV12-4	TRBJ2-7	CASSSRDRFYEQYF
-	TRBV5-1	TRBJ1-2	CASSPLPGQGDDGYTF
-	TRBV29-1	TRBJ2-7	CSGGEGSEYEQYF
-	TRBV24-1	TRBJ2-5	CATSDPGGKETQYF
-	TRBV24-1	TRBJ2-7	CATSGPWMQISAYEQYF
medium-sized	TRBV12-3/TRBV12-4	TRBJ1-5	CASRSPLPGQGAIGNQPQHF
-	TRBV4-1	TRBJ1-1	CASSQGGSEAFF
-	TRBV29-1	TRBJ2-1	CSVDNSYNEQFF
-	TRBV29-1	TRBJ2-1	CSVEFSSSSYNEQFF
-	TRBV7-2	TRBJ2-5	CASSLGAKETQYF
-	TRBV5-1	TRBJ2-4	CASSLIQITDIQYF
-	TRBV7-9	TRBJ2-3	CASRGGTSGDTQYF
-	TRBV6-5	TRBJ2-1	CASSYGLAGTSEQFF
-	TRBV20-1	TRBJ2-7	CSAPVGQTYEQYF
-	TRBV7-6	TRBJ2-7	CASSDNRDLSSYEQYF
-	TRBV5-1	TRBJ2-5	CASSVGQGMETQYF
-	TRBV5-1	TRBJ1-2	CASSFSSRPSTDGYTF
-	TRBV5-6	TRBJ2-3	CASSFGRWGQYF
-	TRBV11-1	TRBJ2-4	CASSFNRRAEAAF
-	TRBV20-1	TRBJ2-7	CSVGPPRDRGRYEQYF
-	TRBV5-6	TRBJ1-2	CASRVGHSYGYTF
-	TRBV13	TRBJ2-4	CASSLGDSIQYF
-	TRBV5-1	TRBJ2-7	CASSLGAGTGGYEQYF